These T cell receptor beta chains were read from a single sample in a study of OX40 agonist ivuxolimab in advanced cancers. The protocol was immunoSEQ multiplex PCR, while the TCRdb copy is restricted to in-frame clones and leaves out a portion. Of approximately 82,000 clones listed, 87% are singletons. Sample: CD4+ or CD8+ T cells sorted from blood, taken in a trial of the OX40 agonist ivuxolimab. The receptors were sampled from an adult with an advanced solid tumor such as melanoma, head and neck, liver or kidney cancer. Both conserved end residues are part of each CDR3. A D gene is named only where the DNA matches it firmly. Size tells how often a clone was seen (once, few, many) or the class of an expanded clone, and some rows leave it out.

v_gene	abundance	d_gene	j_gene	CDR3nt	CDR3aa
TRBV10-3	once	.	TRBJ2-5	TGTGCCATCAGCAGTTCCGGGACTGGCCAAGAGACCCAGTACTTC	CAISSSGTGQETQYF
TRBV14	few	.	TRBJ2-7	.	CASSHLRAGEQYF
TRBV19	.	.	TRBJ1-1	TGTGCCAGCCGCGTTTTGGGGATGAACACTGAAGCTTTCTTT	CASRVLGMNTEAFF
TRBV7-2	.	.	TRBJ1-2	TGTGCCAGCAGCTTACGGCGGACACCGATGTATGGCTACACCTTC	CASSLRRTPMYGYTF
TRBV5-1	.	.	TRBJ1-4	TGCGCCAGCAAAAGAGGGGCTAATGAAAAACTGTTTTTT	CASKRGANEKLFF
TRBV30	.	TRBD1	TRBJ1-4	TGTGCCTGGAGCGCGGACAGGGGAAAGAATGAAAAACTGTTTTTT	CAWSADRGKNEKLFF
TRBV2	once	.	TRBJ1-3	TGTGCCAGCAGTGAACTGGTGCTCAGCTCTGGAAACACCATATATTTT	CASSELVLSSGNTIYF
TRBV7-2	.	TRBD1	TRBJ2-7	TGTGCCAGCAGCTCCCGGACAGGGGGCCGGGAGCAGTACTTC	CASSSRTGGREQYF
TRBV2	.	TRBD2	TRBJ2-1	TGTGCCAGCAGGGGGGGACTAGCGGGAGTTTCGTACAATGAGCAGTTCTTC	CASRGGLAGVSYNEQFF
TRBV7-2	.	.	TRBJ2-6	TGTGCCAGCAGCTTAAGAACACGAGCTGGGGCCAACGTCCTGACTTTC	CASSLRTRAGANVLTF
TRBV19	.	TRBD2	TRBJ2-1	TGTGCCAGTAGTATGGCGGGGGGGCCGGGTGAGCAGTTCTTC	CASSMAGGPGEQFF
TRBV7-3	.	.	TRBJ1-1	TGTGCCAGCAGCGTGCATCTTGAAGCTTTCTTT	CASSVHLEAFF
TRBV9	.	TRBD1	TRBJ2-2	TGTGCCAGCAAGCGCGGACAGGGTTACACCGGGGAGCTGTTTTTT	CASKRGQGYTGELFF
TRBV27	.	.	TRBJ2-2	TGTGCCACCATCGGGGTCCAAACAGGGGAGCTGTTTTTT	CATIGVQTGELFF
TRBV11-3	.	.	TRBJ1-1	TGTGCCAGCAGCTTAGATCGTAGGAGTGAAGCTTTCTTT	CASSLDRRSEAFF